The source of this TCR beta chain is a study of CD8+CD57+ T cells in acquired aplastic anemia. Study summary: Around 3.5 ug was the average amount of DNA from sorted CD4+ and CD8+ cells.

CDR1 SGHRS and CDR2 YFSETQ come from the germline V gene. CDR3 length equals 16 residues. General study findings and limits: Significance was not reached for CD8+ Simpson's diversity between patients and controls.

Whoever was chosen for sequencing had shown CD8+CD57+ cell expansion by flow cytometry. Comment on this clonotype: Its antigen remains unknown. With a much larger clone just one base away, this may be a read error.

TCR beta VDJ combinations and CDR3 sequences were profiled from genomic DNA. From the reads, TCRdb called clonotypes with MiXCR, one entry per CDR3 protein. The top ten hold roughly 1.2% of the sample, which has approximately 300,000 distinct CDR3 sequences, 50% to 65% seen once. The V gene is TRBV5-1, the J gene TRBJ2-4; tentatively, D is TRBD2 (6 bases). This clonotype originated in a human donor with aplastic anemia. The source material was sorted CD4+, CD8+, or CD8+CD57+ T cells (not recorded which) from PBMCs. The CDR3 spells CASSYPGPGAKNIQCF. CDR3 DNA: TGCGCCAGCAGCTATCCGGGGCCGGGAGCCAAAAACATTCAGTGCTTC.